This is a list of T cell receptor beta chains from one sample in a study of T cell responses to AZD1222 COVID-19 vaccine. TCRdb's copy holds only in-frame clones and misses some; the assay was immunoSEQ multiplex PCR. The table lists about 180,000 clones, around nine tenths of them singletons. The specimen comprised peripheral blood, sampled on day 0 of AZD1222 vaccination. These receptors were taken from an adult in good health. CDR3s include the opening cysteine and the closing phenylalanine or tryptophan. D genes are given only for firm matches. For some rows the clone size is stated as once, few or many, or as a class when expanded; others skip it.

TRBD1	.	TRBV27	TRBJ1-1	CASFSLQGAPGAEAFF	TGTGCCAGCTTTTCTCTTCAGGGGGCGCCGGGAGCTGAAGCTTTCTTT
.	.	TRBV6-2/TRBV6-3	TRBJ1-2	CASSYGAALNGYTF	TGTGCCAGCAGTTACGGGGCTGCCCTAAATGGCTACACCTTC
.	few	TRBV30	TRBJ2-3	CAWSGPNSASTDTQYF	TGTGCCTGGAGTGGCCCCAACAGTGCTAGCACAGATACGCAGTATTTT
.	.	TRBV2	TRBJ1-5	CASSRGTADQPQHF	TGTGCCAGCAGTCGGGGCACCGCAGATCAGCCCCAGCATTTT
.	.	TRBV6-5	TRBJ2-2	CASSYQTIGVGELFF	TGTGCCAGCAGTTACCAGACGATCGGGGTCGGGGAGCTGTTTTTT
.	.	TRBV28	TRBJ1-2	CASSLRRPNYGYTF	TGTGCCAGCAGTTTACGCCGTCCCAACTATGGCTACACCTTC
.	.	TRBV30	TRBJ1-1	CAWSTDTEAFF	TGTGCCTGGAGTACAGACACTGAAGCTTTCTTT
.	.	TRBV3-1/TRBV3-2	TRBJ2-7	CASSPQATGSYEQYF	TGTGCCAGCAGCCCCCAAGCTACAGGATCCTACGAGCAGTACTTC
TRBD1	.	TRBV28	TRBJ1-2	CASSDRGGGYTF	TGTGCCAGCAGTGACAGGGGTGGCGGCTACACCTTC
TRBD1	.	TRBV27	TRBJ2-7	CASRKGQGAFYEQYF	TGTGCCAGCAGGAAAGGACAGGGGGCGTTTTACGAGCAGTACTTC
.	.	TRBV3-1/TRBV3-2	TRBJ1-5	CASSQNRNQPQHF	TGTGCCAGCAGCCAAAATCGCAATCAGCCCCAGCATTTT
TRBD1	.	TRBV7-8	TRBJ2-4	CASSPVVGTGVGILAKNIQYF	TGTGCCAGCAGCCCCGTGGTCGGGACAGGGGTGGGGATTTTAGCCAAAAACATTCAGTACTTC
.	.	TRBV19	TRBJ2-7	CASSLKGYEQYF	TGTGCCAGTAGCCTCAAAGGCTACGAGCAGTACTTC
.	.	TRBV7-9	TRBJ1-1	CASSQQSYTEAFF	TGTGCCAGCAGTCAACAGTCCTACACTGAAGCTTTCTTT
.	.	TRBV11-2	TRBJ1-3	CASSFGGLGNTIYF	TGTGCCAGCAGCTTCGGGGGGCTAGGAAACACCATATATTTT
.	once	TRBV2	TRBJ1-5	CASSDWNQPQHF	TGTGCCAGCAGTGACTGGAATCAGCCCCAGCATTTT
.	few	TRBV6-5	TRBJ2-7	CASKRRQVSYEQYF	TGTGCCAGCAAAAGGAGACAGGTGTCCTACGAGCAGTACTTC
TRBD1	.	TRBV5-6	TRBJ1-3	CASSLTGGARNTIYF	TGTGCCAGCAGCTTGACAGGGGGCGCGAGGAACACCATATATTTT
.	.	TRBV20-1	TRBJ1-5	CSAGQPQHF	TGCAGTGCGGGTCAGCCCCAGCATTTT
.	.	TRBV7-9	TRBJ1-2	CASSLEGLGYGYTF	TGTGCCAGCAGCTTAGAAGGACTGGGGTATGGCTACACCTTC
.	.	TRBV9	TRBJ1-3	CASSVQDSGNTIYF	TGTGCCAGCAGCGTGCAAGACTCTGGAAACACCATATATTTT
.	.	TRBV12-5	TRBJ1-1	CASGLYREAEAFF	TGTGCTAGTGGTTTGTACAGGGAGGCTGAAGCTTTCTTT
TRBD1	.	TRBV18	TRBJ2-2	CASSLPDRVNTGELFF	TGTGCCAGCTCACTGCCGGACAGGGTAAACACCGGGGAGCTGTTTTTT
.	.	TRBV29-1	TRBJ1-3	CSLFSGNTIYF	TGCAGCCTTTTCTCTGGAAACACCATATATTTT
TRBD1	.	TRBV28	TRBJ1-1	CASSPGRDRGVWNTEAFF	TGTGCCAGCAGTCCGGGGAGGGACAGGGGTGTTTGGAACACTGAAGCTTTCTTT
TRBD2	.	TRBV18	TRBJ2-3	CASSGLAGADTQYF	TGTGCCAGCTCTGGACTAGCGGGAGCAGATACGCAGTATTTT
TRBD2	.	TRBV7-9	TRBJ2-5	CASSLHAGLAGETQYF	TGTGCCAGCAGCCTTCACGCAGGACTAGCCGGAGAGACCCAGTACTTC
TRBD1	.	TRBV7-2	TRBJ2-7	CASRFPGQGPYEQYF	TGTGCCAGCAGGTTCCCGGGACAGGGACCCTACGAGCAGTACTTC
TRBD2	.	TRBV18	TRBJ2-7	CASSGGNYEQYF	TGTGCCAGCTCCGGGGGGAACTACGAGCAGTACTTC
.	.	TRBV28	TRBJ1-5	CASSLSPGQGKQPQHF	TGTGCCAGCAGTTTATCCCCGGGGCAGGGGAAGCAGCCCCAGCATTTT
.	.	TRBV14	TRBJ1-2	CASSLGLFGYTF	TGTGCCAGCAGCCTAGGACTTTTTGGCTACACCTTC
.	.	TRBV27	TRBJ2-1	CASSPISSGYNEQFF	TGTGCCAGCAGCCCCATAAGTAGCGGTTACAATGAGCAGTTCTTC
.	.	TRBV30	TRBJ1-4	CAWSVRSEKLFF	TGTGCCTGGAGTGTACGGTCAGAAAAACTGTTTTTT
TRBD2	.	TRBV7-8	TRBJ2-1	CASSLLAGGGIYNEQFF	TGTGCCAGCAGCTTACTAGCGGGAGGGGGTATCTACAATGAGCAGTTCTTC
.	.	TRBV30	TRBJ1-1	CAWSSQVGTEAFF	TGTGCCTGGAGTTCACAGGTTGGAACTGAAGCTTTCTTT
.	.	TRBV19	TRBJ1-1	CASSPDALMNTEAFF	TGTGCCAGTAGTCCCGACGCCCTCATGAACACTGAAGCTTTCTTT
.	.	TRBV18	TRBJ1-5	CASSPGVNQPQHF	TGTGCCAGCTCCCCCGGGGTCAATCAGCCCCAGCATTTT
TRBD1	.	TRBV2	TRBJ1-5	CASSETGVQPQHF	TGTGCCAGCAGTGAGACAGGGGTACAGCCCCAGCATTTT
TRBD1	.	TRBV15	TRBJ1-4	CATSREGMTAGGNEKLFF	TGTGCCACCAGCAGAGAGGGGATGACGGCAGGGGGGAATGAAAAACTGTTTTTT
.	.	TRBV13	TRBJ2-5	CASSLGGSGQETQYF	TGTGCCAGCAGCTTAGGAGGTTCAGGTCAAGAGACCCAGTACTTC
TRBD1	.	TRBV7-8	TRBJ1-5	CASSLRTGSHSSNQPQHF	TGTGCCAGCAGCTTACGGACAGGGTCCCACTCTAGCAATCAGCCCCAGCATTTT
.	.	TRBV11-3	TRBJ2-1	CASSRSRRNEQFF	TGTGCCAGCAGCCGCTCTCGGAGGAATGAGCAGTTCTTC
.	.	TRBV29-1	TRBJ2-1	CSVDNMVGGDNEQFF	TGCAGCGTTGATAACATGGTAGGGGGGGACAATGAGCAGTTCTTC
.	.	TRBV6-5	TRBJ2-7	CASRTGTSYEQYF	TGTGCCAGCAGGACAGGTACTTCCTACGAGCAGTACTTC
TRBD1	.	TRBV3-1/TRBV3-2	TRBJ2-2	CASSHGMPGQANTGELFF	TGTGCCAGCAGCCATGGGATGCCGGGACAGGCGAACACCGGGGAGCTGTTTTTT
.	.	TRBV29-1	TRBJ2-1	CSANRDYNEQFF	TGCAGCGCAAACAGGGACTACAATGAGCAGTTCTTC
TRBD2	.	TRBV7-9	TRBJ2-3	CASSPASGRAADTQYF	TGTGCCAGCAGCCCTGCTAGCGGGAGGGCGGCAGATACGCAGTATTTT
.	.	TRBV28	TRBJ1-3	CASSRTGGGSSGNTIYF	TGTGCCAGCAGCCGAACTGGTGGGGGGAGCTCTGGAAACACCATATATTTT